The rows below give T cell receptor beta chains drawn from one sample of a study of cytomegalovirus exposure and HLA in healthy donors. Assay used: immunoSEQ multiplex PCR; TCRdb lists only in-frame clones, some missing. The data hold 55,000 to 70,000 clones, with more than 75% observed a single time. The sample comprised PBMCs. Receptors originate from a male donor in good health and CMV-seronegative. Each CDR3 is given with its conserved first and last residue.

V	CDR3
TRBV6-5	CASGGSIPSDTQYF
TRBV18	CASSPIGPRDEQFF
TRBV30	CAWSGTGDTEAFF
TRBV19	CASSIRDVRAEAFF
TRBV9	CASSVGHLTSRDTQYF
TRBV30	CAWSVRRSAGNTIYF
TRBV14	CASSQGLTDTQYF
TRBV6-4	CASSDSSGGANEQFF
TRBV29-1	CSVIITGVGAFF
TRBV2	CASSEQAGGREKLFF
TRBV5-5	CASSQFGTGQPTDTQYF
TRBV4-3	CASSQDEVSGELFF
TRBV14	CASSRALNTEAFF
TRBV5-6	CASSPLTGEVGYTF
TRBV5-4	CASSLGDRGPNYGYTF
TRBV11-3	CASSLGTSGGNEQFF
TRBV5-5	CASSPGQGNQPQHF
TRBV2	CASRQGASYGYTF
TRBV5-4	CASSLAGGQKDTQYF
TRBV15	CATSRVDRVFLSGNTIYF
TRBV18	CASSPATGDRDYEQYF
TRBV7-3	CASSPSAGTEAFF
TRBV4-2	CASSQEPQDLEAFF
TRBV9	CASSVGDRGGSFF
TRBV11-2	CASSFHPPDSGPYEQYF
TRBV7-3	CASSLGVQPQETQYF
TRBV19	CASSTRRGSQETQYF
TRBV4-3	CASSRPAGGSYNEQFF
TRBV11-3	CASSRGQGASGELFF
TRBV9	CASSLRTGDQEDTQYF
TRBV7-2	CASSLGQGNYGYTF
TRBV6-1	CASGGQGEAFF
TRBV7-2	CASSLGGTGDTGELFF
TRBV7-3	CASSRDRGLNTEAFF
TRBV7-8	CASSLVQGANEQFF
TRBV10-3	CAISEVAGLDEQFF
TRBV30	CAWSTGTGNTIYF